Presented here are 20 T cell receptor beta chains from one specimen sequenced in a study of blood T cell repertoires in COVID-19. Generated by immunoSEQ multiplex PCR, the TCRdb table keeps only in-frame clones and is missing some. The data show hundreds of thousands of clones, with roughly 91% seen just once and about 4.6% held by the top ten. Material for sequencing was peripheral blood. The receptors here all came from a man aged 35 to 55 with acute or convalescent COVID-19.

The rearrangement uses TRBV27 and TRBJ2-1, with TRBD2 matching over 11 bases. J gave up 6 bases and V 6 bases, and 4 bases lay outside the gene matches. Germline V lookup: CDR1 MNHEY, CDR2 SMNVEV (reference sequence). The CDR3 spans 14 residues. In DNA form, the CDR3 reads TGTGCCAGCAGGTCTAGCGGGGGGTCCAATGAGCAGTTCTTC. Amino acids: CASRSSGGSNEQFF.

The gene calls are TRBV12-3 or TRBV12-4 and TRBJ1-5; TRBD1 is a possible D gene (6 bases). Trimming took off 5 bases at V and 5 bases at J, with 10 bases between the two ends. The CDR3 extends over 13 amino acids. The chain's CDR3 is CASSQQGYQPQHF. For the CDR3, the DNA is TGTGCCAGCAGTCAACAGGGTTATCAGCCCCAGCATTTT.

The chain links TRBV28 to TRBJ1-2, with unresolved D. This CDR3 comprises 11 residues. V was pared by 11 bases and J by 4 bases, with 11 bases between. The germline gives CDR1 MDHEN, CDR2 SYDVKM. The CDR3 DNA reads TGTGCCTCTACGGGGATCTATGGCTACACCTTC. Translating it yields CASTGIYGYTF.

The chain has TRBV21-1 and TRBJ1-4; the D call of TRBD1 is as the table states it, not checked on the DNA. TRBV21-1 constitutes a pseudogene. The CDR3 is 16 residues long. Here the CDR3 DNA reads TGTGCCAGCAGCAAAGACCGGCCAGGGGGAGGTGAAAAACTGTTTTTT. It codes for CASSKDRPGGGEKLFF.

V and J are TRBV6-5 and TRBJ2-7; the D gene is possibly TRBD1 (6 bases). V lost 0 bases to trimming and J lost 2 bases, with 11 bases between them. This CDR3 comprises 15 residues. Germline V gives CDR1 MNHEY, CDR2 SVGAGI. As DNA, the CDR3 is TGTGCCAGCAGTTACTCAGCAGGGGAAACCTACGAGCAGTACTTC. It specifies CASSYSAGETYEQYF.

The chain links TRBV7-2 to TRBJ2-2, with 9 bases matching TRBD2. V gave up 1 base and J gave up 5 bases; unmatched junction bases: 5. The CDR3 totals 16 residues. Germline CDR1 reads SGHTA; CDR2 reads FQGNSA. CDR3 DNA: TGTGCCAGCAGCTTAGTAGCGGGGGCGGGAACCGGGGAGCTGTTTTTT. Translated: CASSLVAGAGTGELFF.

The rearrangement uses TRBV3-1 (or the pseudogene TRBV3-2) and TRBJ1-1; TRBD1 agrees at 9 bases. The V gene end was trimmed by 4 bases and the J gene end by 3 bases; junction bases not matched to a gene: 6. The CDR3 contains 15 residues. CDR1 LGHDT and CDR2 YNNKEL come from the germline V gene (reference sequence). In DNA form, the CDR3 reads TGTGCCAGCAGCCCTATCGACAGGGGGTACACTGAAGCTTTCTTT. The encoded protein is CASSPIDRGYTEAFF.

V gene TRBV11-2 combines with J gene TRBJ2-5, with 7 nucleotides matching TRBD2. The germline V gene has CDR1 SGHAT and CDR2 FQNNGV. Trimming took 5 bases from V and 5 from J; bases not matched to a gene: 11. The CDR3 sequence is 15 residues long. The CDR3 DNA is TGTGCCAGCAGCCCCCGGGGCTCGCGGGGGGAGACCCAGTACTTC. Its translation is CASSPRGSRGETQYF. Full variable domain (outside the CDR3, taken from reference TRBV11-2 and TRBJ2-5): EAGVAQSPRYKIIEKRQSVAFWCNPISGHATLYWYQQILGQGPKLLIQFQNNGVVDDSQLPKDRFSAERLKGVDSTLKIQPAKLEDSAVYLCASSPRGSRGETQYFGPGTRLLVL.

This chain uses TRBV19 with TRBJ1-1; the D is unclear. The CDR3 loop spans 13 amino acids. V was shortened by 4 bases and J by 8 bases, with 14 bases between the two germline ends. Germline values: CDR1 LNHDA, CDR2 SQIVND (reference sequence). In DNA form, the CDR3 reads TGTGCCAGTAGTACCCCCTTGGAGGCGGAAGCTTTCTTT. This translates into CASSTPLEAEAFF.

This clone came up a few times. CDR3 region: CASSLGTVAEAFF. Written as DNA, the CDR3 is TGTGCCAGCAGCCTGGGGACAGTCGCTGAAGCTTTCTTT. This sequence joins TRBV7-3 and TRBJ1-1, with 7 bases aligning to TRBD1. CDR1 is SGHTA, CDR2 FQGTGA, per germline. V shed 5 bases and J 6 bases; nucleotides not matched to a gene: 6. This CDR3 is built from 13 residues.

The V call is TRBV11-2, the J call TRBJ1-2; possible D gene TRBD1, 6 bases. The germline V gene has CDR1 SGHAT and CDR2 FQNNGV. Trimming took 4 bases from V and 3 from J, leaving 18 bases between them. The CDR3 is 16 amino acids. The DNA of the CDR3 is TGTGCCAGCAGCTCCCTCAGGGGTTTGGGGTACTATGGCTACACCTTC. Protein product: CASSSLRGLGYYGYTF.

This clone was recorded once. V gene TRBV18 combines with J gene TRBJ1-6; 8 bases map to TRBD1. J was trimmed by 0 bases and V by 5 bases; bases with no gene match: 9. The CDR3 spans 18 residues. In germline, CDR1 is KGHSH, CDR2 LQKENI. The CDR3 DNA reads TGTGCCAGCTCAACCGGGACAGGAGGGAGCTCCTATAATTCACCCCTCCACTTT. The encoded protein is CASSTGTGGSSYNSPLHF.

The J gene is TRBJ2-1, the V gene TRBV7-9, with 10 bases fitting TRBD1. The CDR3 is 15 residues long. The J segment lost 7 bases and the V segment lost 5 bases, leaving 8 bases of the junction unmatched. The germline V gene encodes CDR1 SEHNR and CDR2 FQNEAQ (reference sequence). CDR3 region: CASSPDRGRYNEQFF. The CDR3, as DNA: TGTGCCAGCAGCCCAGACAGGGGGCGATATAATGAGCAGTTCTTC.

This chain uses TRBV5-6 with TRBJ2-1, with 10 bases fitting TRBD1. Germline V gene lookup returns CDR1 SGHDT and CDR2 YYEEEE. CDR3 length equals 16 residues. V lost 4 bases to trimming and J lost 4 bases; unmatched junction nucleotides: 8. CDR3 protein: CASSPGQGRNYNEQFF. The DNA of the CDR3 is TGTGCCAGCAGCCCGGGACAGGGGAGGAATTACAATGAGCAGTTCTTC. The variable domain in full, with the rest retrieved from reference TRBV5-6 and TRBJ2-1, is DAGVTQSPTHLIKTRGQQVTLRCSPKSGHDTVSWYQQALGQGPQFIFQYYEEEERQRGNFPDRFSGHQFPNYSSELNVNALLLGDSALYLCASSPGQGRNYNEQFFGPGTRLTVL.

The chain uses TRBV5-1 and TRBJ2-7; TRBD1 matches 10 bases. Germline values: CDR1 SGHRS, CDR2 YFSETQ. With 4 bases clipped from V and 3 bases from J, the junction kept 4 bases outside the gene matches. The CDR3 is made up of 14 amino acids. The DNA for the CDR3 is TGCGCCAGCAGCCCGAGGACAGGGGGCTACGAGCAGTACTTC. The encoded protein is CASSPRTGGYEQYF.

The chain has TRBV9 and TRBJ2-1, with a tentative D call TRBD1 (5 bases). The V gene lost 3 bases and the J gene lost 0 bases, with 7 bases spanning the gap. The CDR3 consists of 14 residues. Germline CDR1 SGDLS, CDR2 YYNGEE. As DNA, the CDR3 is TGTGCCAGCAGCGAGGGGCGCTCCTACAATGAGCAGTTCTTC. Its protein is CASSEGRSYNEQFF.

V is TRBV11-2 and J is TRBJ1-1; possible D gene TRBD1, 5 bases. V lost 4 bases, J lost 1 base, and 13 bases lay in between. The CDR3 consists of 15 residues. Germline V gene lookup returns CDR1 SGHAT and CDR2 FQNNGV. This CDR3 is CASSSGGLWNTEAFF. In nucleotides, the CDR3 is TGTGCCAGCAGCTCCGGGGGACTTTGGAACACTGAAGCTTTCTTT.

This sequence joins TRBV6-6 and TRBJ2-2, with 8 bases fitting TRBD1. Germline V gene sequence: CDR1 MNHNY, CDR2 SVGAGI (reference sequence). J lost 3 bases, V lost 4 bases, and 4 bases had no gene match. The CDR3 spans 15 residues. Here the CDR3 DNA reads TGTGCCAGCAGTTGGACAGGGCCGGACACCGGGGAGCTGTTTTTT. Translation gives CASSWTGPDTGELFF.

This chain uses TRBV24-1 with TRBJ1-2; 9 positions agree with TRBD1. Germline values: CDR1 KGHDR, CDR2 SFDVKD. J lost 4 bases, V lost 0 bases, and 5 bases had no gene match. This CDR3 is built from 16 residues. CDR3 bases: TGTGCCACCAGTGATTTGCCTAGACAGGGGGGCTATGGCTACACCTTC. Translation: CATSDLPRQGGYGYTF.

The J gene is TRBJ2-1, the V gene TRBV5-4, with 8 nucleotides matching TRBD2. The CDR3 loop spans 15 amino acids. Trimming took 0 bases from V and 4 from J; bases not matched to a gene: 3. Germline CDR1 SGHNT, CDR2 YYREEE (reference sequence). The CDR3 DNA reads TGTGCCAGCAGCTTGGCCGGGGGGGGATACAATGAGCAGTTCTTC. The encoded protein is CASSLAGGGYNEQFF.